The 9 T cell receptor beta chains given below trace back to one sample, sequenced in a study of regulatory T cells in long-lasting Graves disease. Time point in this sample: newly diagnosed GD, antithyroid drugs for less than 3 months. There was RNA extracted from PBMCs, and the TCR library was made from it. TCR beta libraries were built with iRepertoire HTBI primers and Arm-PCR of CDR3 regions. TCRdb reprocessed the multiplex PCR reads via MiXCR and lists one record per CDR3 protein. This table holds hundreds of thousands of distinct CDR3 sequences, about a sixth found once. The sample here was peripheral blood mononuclear cells (PBMCs), taken at new diagnosis, from a patient treated with antithyroid drugs. These receptors all come from a female donor with Graves disease.

This clonotype was detected only a few times. The rearrangement joins TRBV15 to TRBJ1-5; 8 positions match TRBD1. Germline V CDR1 and CDR2: LNHNV, YYDKDF (reference sequence). J gave up 5 bases and V 8 bases, and 2 bases lay outside the gene matches. This CDR3 spans 12 amino acids. This CDR3 reads CATGQGHQPQHF. CDR3 nucleotide sequence: TGTGCCACCGGACAGGGTCATCAGCCCCAGCATTTT.

The chain employs TRBV10-3 and TRBJ1-1; D is possibly TRBD1 (5 bases). CDR3 length: 14 residues. Trimming took off 2 bases at V and 3 bases at J, with 10 bases between the two ends. The germline CDR1 and CDR2 sequences are ENHRY and SYGVKD. The CDR3: CAISERGADTEAFF. The CDR3 bases are TGTGCCATCAGTGAGAGAGGGGCGGACACTGAAGCTTTCTTT.

This clonotype was found many times. The chain recombines TRBV12-3 or TRBV12-4 with TRBJ2-2; D uncertain. The CDR3 sequence is 16 residues long. V was clipped by 5 bases and J by 0 bases, with 13 bases between them. As DNA, the CDR3 is TGTGCCAGCAGTACATTCAGACAAGCGAACACCGGGGAGCTGTTTTTT. Translation: CASSTFRQANTGELFF.

The DNA of the CDR3 is TGTGCCAGTAGTATAGCTGACCGCGGGTACATTCAGTACTTC. It specifies CASSIADRGYIQYF. The chain is built from TRBV19 and TRBJ2-4; TRBD2 is a possible D gene (5 bases). This CDR3 contains 14 residues. Between the trimmed V and J ends, which lost 1 base and 8 bases, there was a span of 12 bases. Germline V gives CDR1 LNHDA, CDR2 SQIVND (reference sequence).

This clonotype was detected ten times or more. The CDR3 DNA is TGTGCCAGCAGTCCTTCCGGGACAGAAACCTACGAGCAGTACTTC. This encodes CASSPSGTETYEQYF. This chain connects TRBV28 to TRBJ2-7; 7 bases are shared with TRBD1. The CDR3 sequence is 15 residues long. CDR1 is MDHEN, CDR2 SYDVKM, per germline. With V trimmed by 5 bases and J by 2 bases, 9 bases remained unmatched.

This clonotype was observed many times. V is TRBV12-3 or TRBV12-4 and J is TRBJ1-3; D is undetermined. The CDR3 has 19 amino acids. Trimming left V 4 bases short and J 0 bases short, with 22 bases between. The CDR3 loop reads CASSYYLGSLPDSGNTIYF. The CDR3 bases are TGTGCCAGCAGTTATTACTTGGGCAGCTTGCCCGACTCTGGAAACACCATATATTTT.

This clonotype has ten or more counts. This chain connects TRBV28 to TRBJ1-1; TRBD1 aligns across 7 bases. The CDR3 has 18 amino acids. Germline trimming cut 5 bases from V and 0 bases from J; bases unmatched to any gene: 15. In germline, CDR1 is MDHEN, CDR2 SYDVKM. DNA of the CDR3: TGTGCCAGCAGTCCTCCCGGACAGGCGATTCCTATGAACACTGAAGCTTTCTTT. It specifies CASSPPGQAIPMNTEAFF.

This clonotype has ten or more counts. The chain joins TRBV27 to TRBJ2-2, with D unclear. The CDR3 contains 15 residues. Trimming took 5 bases from V and 3 from J, leaving 13 bases between them. Per the germline V gene, CDR1 is MNHEY and CDR2 is SMNVEV (reference sequence). The CDR3 DNA sequence: TGTGCCAGCAGTACCATACTTGGACACACCGGGGAGCTGTTTTTT. Protein sequence: CASSTILGHTGELFF.

This clonotype showed up many times. The chain is built from TRBV6-8 and TRBJ1-1; a weak D match, TRBD1 (5 bases). The CDR3 is 17 amino acids. CDR1 and CDR2 from the germline V gene are MNHGY and SAAAGT. Trimming removed 5 bases from V and 0 bases from J, with 19 bases in between. The CDR3 DNA sequence: TGTGCCAGCAGTCCTCGGGGGGAAAAGGGAATGAACACTGAAGCTTTCTTT. Translation gives CASSPRGEKGMNTEAFF.